These 19 T cell receptor beta chains were sequenced from one sample in a study of shared T cell receptors in the human thymus. Repertoires were generated with immunoSEQ multiplex PCR, while TCRdb's copy carries only in-frame clones and drops some. The top ten hold about 0.01% of the sample, which has approximately 660,000 clones, 85% to 90% seen once. A further study also used this sample, focusing on human thymus T cells.

The sample taken for sequencing was thymocytes. The receptors were gathered from a boy in the first two years of life with a congenital heart defect.

V and J are TRBV28 and TRBJ2-7, with 13 bases lining up with TRBD2. The germline V gene encodes CDR1 MDHEN and CDR2 SYDVKM. This CDR3 has 15 amino acids. V shed 7 bases and J 0 bases; nucleotides not matched to a gene: 3. The CDR3 DNA reads TGTGCCAGCAAAGGGACTAGCGGGATCTCCTACGAGCAGTACTTC. It encodes CASKGTSGISYEQYF.

The J gene is TRBJ2-1, the V gene TRBV28; TRBD1 is a possible D gene (5 bases). The CDR3 extends over 17 amino acids. Between the trimmed V and J ends, which lost 3 bases and 3 bases, there was a span of 18 bases. In germline, CDR1 is MDHEN, CDR2 SYDVKM. This CDR3 is CASSFQPGPHIYNEQFF. CDR3 nucleotide sequence: TGTGCCAGCAGTTTTCAGCCAGGGCCCCACATCTACAATGAGCAGTTCTTC.

The genes are TRBV5-4 and TRBJ2-1; perhaps TRBD1 as D (6 bases). There are 13 residues in the CDR3. Germline V gene data show CDR1 as SGHNT and CDR2 as YYREEE (reference sequence). With 4 bases removed from V and 8 bases from J, the gap between germline ends came to 13 bases. CDR3 amino acids: CASSPHRADEQFF. Written as DNA, the CDR3 is TGTGCCAGCAGCCCTCACAGGGCCGATGAGCAGTTCTTC.

The chain uses TRBV27 and TRBJ2-2; TRBD1 aligns across 8 bases. CDR1 and CDR2 from the germline V gene are MNHEY and SMNVEV (reference sequence). The CDR3 length is 15 residues. After removal of 6 bases from V and 3 bases from J, the junction contained 6 bases not matched to a gene. This CDR3 reads CASRTQGADTGELFF. CDR3 nucleotides: TGTGCCAGCAGAACCCAGGGGGCCGACACCGGGGAGCTGTTTTTT.

The V gene is TRBV7-2, the J gene TRBJ2-7; D remains ambiguous. This CDR3 has 12 amino acids. Germline CDR1 SGHTA, CDR2 FQGNSA. Trimming pared 8 bases from V and 6 bases from J, leaving 14 bases between. The CDR3 here is CASGPPEREQYF. CDR3 in DNA: TGTGCCAGCGGCCCTCCGGAGCGCGAGCAGTACTTC.

The rearrangement uses TRBV4-2 and TRBJ2-2; 7 bases match TRBD2. The CDR3 loop spans 16 amino acids. Germline loops: CDR1 LGHNA, CDR2 YNFKEQ. The V gene end was trimmed by 0 bases and the J gene end by 4 bases; junction bases not matched to a gene: 5. CDR3 bases: TGTGCCAGCAGCCAAGATCAGTGGGAGGGCACCGGGGAGCTGTTTTTT. The encoded protein is CASSQDQWEGTGELFF.

This clone came up once. CDR3 in DNA: TGTGCCAGCAGCTTAGCCCGGACTAGCGGGAGGGCCGGGGAGCAGTTCTTC. Its translation is CASSLARTSGRAGEQFF. The gene calls are TRBV13 and TRBJ2-1; 15 nucleotides match TRBD2. V lost 1 base, J lost 10 bases, and 8 bases stayed unmatched. This CDR3 is 17 amino acids long. Germline-derived CDR1 and CDR2 are PRHDT and FYEKMQ (reference sequence).

The chain couples TRBV4-2 to TRBJ2-2, with 11 nucleotides matching TRBD2. The CDR3 contains 14 residues. Germline V gene lookup returns CDR1 LGHNA and CDR2 YNFKEQ. Trimming took 6 bases from V and 3 from J; bases not matched to a gene: 0. The CDR3 here is CASRGLADTGELFF. The CDR3 DNA reads TGTGCCAGCAGGGGACTAGCGGACACCGGGGAGCTGTTTTTT.

The gene calls are TRBV10-2 and TRBJ2-7, with TRBD2 as a possible D gene (5 bases). Per the germline V gene, CDR1 is WSHSY and CDR2 is SAAADI. Deletions cut 6 bases from V and 3 bases from J, with 12 bases between. The CDR3 totals 13 residues. DNA of the CDR3: TGCGCCAGCAGGGAGAAACTAGGCTACGAGCAGTACTTC. It codes for CASREKLGYEQYF.

This rearrangement joins TRBV11-3 to TRBJ2-7; 12 bases fit TRBD2. V dropped 1 base and J dropped 2; count of bases not matched to a gene: 6. Germline V gene lookup returns CDR1 SGHNT and CDR2 YENEEA. The CDR3 runs to 17 residues. The CDR3 reads CASSLVPSGRAPYEQYF. CDR3 DNA: TGTGCCAGCAGCTTAGTCCCTAGCGGGAGGGCCCCCTACGAGCAGTACTTC. The whole variable domain, remainder taken from reference TRBV11-3 and TRBJ2-7, is EAGVVQSPRYKIIEKKQPVAFWCNPISGHNTLYWYLQNLGQGPELLIRYENEEAVDDSQLPKDRFSAERLKGVDSTLKIQPAELGDSAVYLCASSLVPSGRAPYEQYFGPGTRLTVT.

The chain joins TRBV5-4 to TRBJ1-1; 9 nucleotides agree with TRBD1. V was pared by 0 bases and J by 1 base, with 4 bases of the junction left unmatched. The germline gives CDR1 SGHNT, CDR2 YYREEE (reference sequence). The CDR3 runs 16 residues. The CDR3, as DNA: TGTGCCAGCAGCTTGGGGACAGGGGCCTCGAACACTGAAGCTTTCTTT. Translation gives CASSLGTGASNTEAFF.

This chain uses TRBV10-3 with TRBJ2-1, with 9 positions matching TRBD2. From germline, CDR1 is ENHRY and CDR2 SYGVKD. This CDR3 contains 18 residues. Losses at the gene ends were 6 bases for V and 8 bases for J; bases not matched to a gene: 20. The CDR3 DNA sequence: TGTGCCATCAGAAAGAGCCCATCTACGGGCGGGAGGGTGTATGAGCAGTTCTTC. It encodes CAIRKSPSTGGRVYEQFF.

The chain is built from TRBV4-2 and TRBJ2-7; D not certain. This CDR3 region has 13 residues. Germline V gene data show CDR1 as LGHNA and CDR2 as YNFKEQ. V was pared by 0 bases and J by 7 bases, with 10 bases between. CDR3 DNA: TGTGCCAGCAGCCAAGAAACACATCAAGAGCAGTACTTC. Protein product: CASSQETHQEQYF.

The CDR3 loop reads CASSTSGKTFF. Written as DNA, the CDR3 is TGTGCCAGCTCAACCTCCGGGAAGACTTTCTTT. The chain recombines TRBV18 with TRBJ1-1; no reliable D call. The germline gives CDR1 KGHSH, CDR2 LQKENI. Trimming took 5 bases from V and 12 from J, leaving 13 bases between them. The CDR3 runs to 11 residues.

The chain is built from TRBV4-3 and TRBJ2-1; 7 bases are a match to TRBD1. The CDR3 consists of 16 residues. Losses at the gene ends were 3 bases for V and 3 bases for J; bases not matched to a gene: 8. Germline assignment: CDR1 LGHNA and CDR2 YSLEER. In DNA, the CDR3 is TGCGCCAGCAGCCATGACCGGGACAGAGGCTACAATGAGCAGTTCTTC. It yields the protein CASSHDRDRGYNEQFF.

The chain couples TRBV7-3 to TRBJ2-1, with TRBD2 identical over 15 bases. Germline CDR1 SGHTA, CDR2 FQGTGA. Trimming at V came to 2 bases and at J to 8 bases, leaving 10 bases not matched to a gene. The length of the CDR3 is 18 residues. The CDR3 coding sequence is TGTGCCAGCAGCTTATTCTCAGGACTAGCGGGAGGGGTCGATGAGCAGTTCTTC. It specifies CASSLFSGLAGGVDEQFF.

The chain has TRBV5-1 and TRBJ2-7, with TRBD2 identical over 13 bases. Germline V gene data show CDR1 as SGHRS and CDR2 as YFSETQ. CDR3 length: 18 residues. J lost 1 base, V lost 4 bases, and 11 bases had no gene match. This chain's CDR3 is CASSPEVRGLAGSYEQYF. In nucleotides, the CDR3 is TGCGCCAGCAGCCCGGAGGTTAGGGGACTAGCGGGGTCCTACGAGCAGTACTTC.

This clone showed up just once. The CDR3 here is CASRTSSGQASSYEQYF. The CDR3 DNA reads as TGTGCCAGCCGGACCTCGAGCGGACAGGCCTCCTCCTACGAGCAGTACTTC. V and J are TRBV28 and TRBJ2-7; TRBD1 matches 7 bases. V shed 8 bases and J 0 bases; nucleotides not matched to a gene: 16. This CDR3 comprises 17 residues. Looked up from germline, CDR1 is MDHEN and CDR2 is SYDVKM. The entire variable domain, with the rest obtained from reference TRBV28 and TRBJ2-7, is as follows: DVKVTQSSRYLVKRTGEKVFLECVQDMDHENMFWYRQDPGLGLRLIYFSYDVKMKEKGDIPEGYSVSREKKERFSLILESASTNQTSMYLCASRTSSGQASSYEQYFGPGTRLTVT.

This CDR3 reads CASSQTRDRGQANTEAFF. In DNA, the CDR3 is TGTGCCAGCAGCCAAACCCGGGACAGGGGGCAGGCGAACACTGAAGCTTTCTTT. V is TRBV28 and J is TRBJ1-1; the match to TRBD1 covers 12 bases. This CDR3 has 18 residues. Germline values: CDR1 MDHEN, CDR2 SYDVKM. V lost 6 bases and J lost 1; bases outside the gene matches: 12.